The 13 T cell receptor beta chains below were found in one sample sequenced in a study of T-cell memory formation after mild COVID-19. In TCRdb, the 5' RACE reads were re-called with MiXCR into one record per CDR3 protein. The data contain about 430,000 distinct CDR3 sequences, 20% to 25% of them singletons. The specimen was PBMCs or a T cell subset sorted from them (not recorded which). The receptors here all came from an adult woman who had mild COVID-19 (a few samples of this study predate the infection). Cell type and time point are not known.

This clonotype was picked up a small number of times. V usage is TRBV7-9 and J usage is TRBJ2-7, with D possibly being TRBD1 (7 bases). The ends were cut back, 7 bases at V and 6 bases at J, with 16 bases in the middle. Germline CDR1 is SEHNR and CDR2 is FQNEAQ (reference sequence). This CDR3 comprises 13 residues. The CDR3 DNA reads as TGTGCCAGCACCAGGGGGGCTCGGGGCGAGCAGTACTTC. Protein product: CASTRGARGEQYF.

There are a few counts of this clonotype. This sequence joins TRBV9 and TRBJ1-1, with no clear D. Trimming removed 3 bases at V and 2 bases at J, with 11 bases between. CDR1 and CDR2 (germline): SGDLS, YYNGEE. The CDR3 has 14 residues. CDR3 sequence reads: CASSARTGNTEAFF. The CDR3 DNA reads TGTGCCAGCAGCGCTCGGACCGGAAACACTGAAGCTTTCTTT.

This clonotype occurred a few times. V is TRBV7-9 and J is TRBJ2-3, with 10 bases matching TRBD1. This CDR3 is built from 16 residues. J was trimmed by 2 bases and V by 3 bases; bases with no gene match: 5. Germline CDR1 reads SEHNR; CDR2 reads FQNEAQ (reference sequence). DNA of the CDR3: TGTGCCAGCAGCTTGGGACAGGGGATCCCCACAGATACGCAGTATTTT. It is translated as CASSLGQGIPTDTQYF.

The sample holds a few counts of this clonotype. The V call is TRBV2, the J call TRBJ1-3; unclear D gene. V gave up 1 base and J gave up 11 bases, with 12 bases separating them. Germline V gene data show CDR1 as SNHLY and CDR2 as FYNNEI. The CDR3 is made up of 13 amino acids. As DNA, the CDR3 is TGTGCCAGCAGTGAAGGGGCTTATGGGGCCATATATTTT. It codes for CASSEGAYGAIYF.

This clonotype was seen more than once but under ten times. The gene calls are TRBV30 and TRBJ2-7; no definite D call. The V end lost 0 bases, the J end lost 0 bases, and 3 bases lay between the germline ends. The CDR3 consists of 12 residues. Germline V gives CDR1 GTSNPN, CDR2 SVGIG (reference sequence). The CDR3 sequence: CAWSVLSYEQYF. The DNA of the CDR3 is TGTGCCTGGAGTGTACTCTCCTACGAGCAGTACTTC.

Only a few counts were recorded for this clonotype. This chain connects TRBV19 to TRBJ1-3; D uncertain. Trimming took 4 bases from V and 2 from J, leaving 9 bases between them. Germline CDR1 reads LNHDA; CDR2 reads SQIVND (reference sequence). This CDR3 contains 14 residues. The DNA for the CDR3 is TGTGCCAGTAGTAATGATTTCGCTGGAAACACCATATATTTT. Translating gives CASSNDFAGNTIYF.

This sequence joins TRBV11-3 and TRBJ2-5; D is ambiguous. Trimming removed 1 base from V and 4 bases from J, with 10 bases in between. The CDR3 runs to 14 residues. Germline V lookup: CDR1 SGHNT, CDR2 YENEEA. CDR3 in DNA: TGTGCCAGCAGCTTAGGACCGGGTAGAGAGACCCAGTACTTC. Translating gives CASSLGPGRETQYF.

The J gene is TRBJ1-6, the V gene TRBV15; D call uncertain. The CDR3 is 15 residues long. Per the germline V gene, CDR1 is LNHNV and CDR2 is YYDKDF (reference sequence). V shed 6 bases and J shed 6 bases, with 15 bases lying between them. CDR3 residues: CATRRKRVTNSPLHF. The DNA for the CDR3 is TGTGCCACCAGACGAAAACGGGTCACTAATTCACCCCTCCACTTT. Looking up the rest from reference TRBV15 and TRBJ1-6 gives the full variable domain: DAMVIQNPRYQVTQFGKPVTLSCSQTLNHNVMYWYQQKSSQAPKLLFHYYDKDFNNEADTPDNFQSRRPNTSFCFLDIRSPGLGDTAMYLCATRRKRVTNSPLHFGNGTRLTVT.

This rearrangement joins TRBV19 to TRBJ1-5, with 7 bases fitting TRBD1. Looked up from germline, CDR1 is LNHDA and CDR2 is SQIVND (reference sequence). V dropped 5 bases and J dropped 8; count of bases not matched to a gene: 12. The CDR3 length is 15 residues. CDR3 sequence reads: CASSPRDSPREPQHF. The CDR3 DNA reads TGTGCCAGTAGTCCCCGGGACAGTCCGCGGGAGCCCCAGCATTTT. The full variable domain, its missing parts supplied by reference TRBV19 and TRBJ1-5, is DGGITQSPKYLFRKEGQNVTLSCEQNLNHDAMYWYRQDPGQGLRLIYYSQIVNDFQKGDIAEGYSVSREKKESFPLTVTSAQKNPTAFYLCASSPRDSPREPQHFGDGTRLSIL.

The chain has TRBV2 and TRBJ1-4; D remains unclear. Germline loops: CDR1 SNHLY, CDR2 FYNNEI. Between the trimmed V and J ends, which lost 6 bases and 2 bases, there was a span of 10 bases. The CDR3 extends over 14 amino acids. The DNA for the CDR3 is TGTGCCAGCAGACGGGTCAGCACTAATGAAAAACTGTTTTTT. Translating it yields CASRRVSTNEKLFF. Full variable domain (rest looked up from reference TRBV2 and TRBJ1-4): EPEVTQTPSHQVTQMGQEVILRCVPISNHLYFYWYRQILGQKVEFLVSFYNNEISEKSEIFDDQFSVERPDGSNFTLKIRSTKLEDSAMYFCASRRVSTNEKLFFGSGTQLSVL.

The chain employs TRBV5-4 and TRBJ2-3; 7 bases map to TRBD2. CDR3 length equals 17 residues. Germline CDR1 and CDR2: SGHNT and YYREEE (reference sequence). The ends lost 1 base at V and 3 bases at J; junction bases unmatched: 11. This CDR3 is CASSLTGLGRATDTQYF. The CDR3 DNA is TGTGCCAGCAGCTTGACTGGACTAGGTAGAGCAACAGATACGCAGTATTTT.

The table lists this clonotype with a few counts. The chain uses TRBV5-1 and TRBJ2-1; D is possibly TRBD1 or TRBD2 (5 bases each). Deletions cut 0 bases from V and 10 bases from J, with 14 bases between. The CDR3 consists of 14 residues. Germline CDR1 and CDR2: SGHRS and YFSETQ. The CDR3 DNA reads TGCGCCAGCAGCTTGGTATCAGGGAGTAAGGAGCAGTTCTTC. This sequence encodes CASSLVSGSKEQFF.

This chain connects TRBV6-4 to TRBJ1-1; D unresolved. V lost 6 bases to trimming and J lost 3 bases, with 23 bases between them. The CDR3 length is 17 residues. The germline V gene has CDR1 MRHNA and CDR2 SNTAGT. The CDR3 loop is CASSDVLPGFVDTEAFF. For the CDR3, the DNA is TGTGCCAGCAGCGACGTTCTACCGGGATTTGTGGACACTGAAGCTTTCTTT.